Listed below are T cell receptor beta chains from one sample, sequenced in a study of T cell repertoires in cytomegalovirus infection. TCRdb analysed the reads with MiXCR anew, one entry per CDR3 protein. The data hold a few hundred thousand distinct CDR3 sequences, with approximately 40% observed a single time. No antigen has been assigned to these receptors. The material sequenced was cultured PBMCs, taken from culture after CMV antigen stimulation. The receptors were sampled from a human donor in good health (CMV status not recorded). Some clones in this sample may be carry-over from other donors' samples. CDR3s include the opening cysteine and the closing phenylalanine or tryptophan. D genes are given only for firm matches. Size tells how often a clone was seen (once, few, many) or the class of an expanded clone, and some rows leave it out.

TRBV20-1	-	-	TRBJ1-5	CSATLTGRSSQPQHF	TGCAGTGCTACCCTGACGGGGCGATCGTCTCAGCCCCAGCATTTT
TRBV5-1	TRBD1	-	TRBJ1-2	CASSRGQGDGGNYGYTF	TGCGCCAGCAGCCGCGGACAGGGTGATGGGGGAAACTATGGCTACACCTTC
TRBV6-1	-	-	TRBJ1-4	CASSEIGGEKLFF	TGTGCCAGCAGTGAGATCGGGGGGGAAAAACTGTTTTTT
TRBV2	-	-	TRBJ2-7	CASSDTGHEQYF	TGTGCCAGCAGTGACACAGGCCACGAGCAGTACTTC
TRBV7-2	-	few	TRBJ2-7	CASSPSGQLYEQYF	TGTGCCAGCAGCCCCTCGGGCCAACTCTACGAGCAGTACTTC
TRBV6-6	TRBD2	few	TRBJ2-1	CASSTPGGSSYNEQFF	TGTGCCAGCAGTACCCCGGGGGGAAGCTCCTACAATGAGCAGTTCTTC
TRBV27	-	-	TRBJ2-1	CASSRTGTLVNEQFF	TGTGCCAGCAGTCGGACCGGGACTCTAGTCAATGAGCAGTTCTTC
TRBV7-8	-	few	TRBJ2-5	CASSPSGTNQETQYF	TGTGCCAGCAGCCCCTCCGGGACCAACCAAGAGACCCAGTACTTC
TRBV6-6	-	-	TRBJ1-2	CASSFSGADYGYTF	TGTGCCAGCAGTTTTTCAGGGGCGGACTATGGCTACACCTTC
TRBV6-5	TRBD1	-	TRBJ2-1	CASSYGTVDNEQFF	TGTGCCAGCAGTTACGGGACAGTCGACAATGAGCAGTTCTTC
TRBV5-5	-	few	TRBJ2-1	CASSLRDQTYNEQFF	TGTGCCAGCAGCTTGCGGGACCAAACTTACAATGAGCAGTTCTTC
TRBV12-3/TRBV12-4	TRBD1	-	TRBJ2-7	CASSPLTGIGEQYF	TGTGCCAGCAGCCCTCTGACAGGGATAGGCGAGCAGTACTTC
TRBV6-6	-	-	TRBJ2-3	CASSRPAATDTQYF	TGTGCCAGCAGCCGGCCGGCGGCCACAGATACGCAGTATTTT
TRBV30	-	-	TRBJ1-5	CAWSLQDNQPQHF	TGTGCCTGGAGTCTCCAGGACAATCAGCCCCAGCATTTT
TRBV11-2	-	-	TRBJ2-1	CASSHGIVEQFF	TGTGCCAGCAGCCACGGGATTGTGGAGCAGTTCTTC
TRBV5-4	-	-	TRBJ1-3	CASSSVNGNTIYF	TGTGCCAGCAGCTCCGTCAATGGAAACACCATATATTTT
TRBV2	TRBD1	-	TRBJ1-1	CASSPGQGGYTEAFF	TGTGCCAGCAGTCCCGGACAGGGAGGTTACACTGAAGCTTTCTTT
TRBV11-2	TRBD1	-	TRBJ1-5	CASSRGTGVQPQHF	TGTGCCAGCAGCAGGGGGACAGGGGTTCAGCCCCAGCATTTT
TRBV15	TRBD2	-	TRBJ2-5	CATSLGGGWETQYF	TGTGCCACCAGCTTGGGCGGGGGTTGGGAGACCCAGTACTTC
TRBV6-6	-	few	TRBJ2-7	CASSYLGSGPSSYEQYF	TGTGCCAGCAGTTACTTGGGCAGCGGACCCTCCTCCTACGAGCAGTACTTC
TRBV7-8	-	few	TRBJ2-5	CASAPGPQGTQYF	TGTGCCAGCGCACCGGGACCCCAGGGGACCCAGTACTTC
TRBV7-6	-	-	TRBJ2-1	CASSRSTGNEQFF	TGTGCCAGCAGTCGCTCGACGGGGAATGAGCAGTTCTTC
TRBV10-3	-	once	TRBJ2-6	CAISEGYSGANVLTF	TGTGCCATCAGTGAGGGTTACTCTGGGGCCAACGTCCTGACTTTC
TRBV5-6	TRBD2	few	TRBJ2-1	CASSLPGLVVEKNEQFF	TGTGCCAGCAGCTTACCGGGACTAGTAGTCGAAAAAAATGAGCAGTTCTTC
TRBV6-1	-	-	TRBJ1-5	CASSEGGRSYSNQPQHF	TGTGCCAGCAGTGAAGGGGGAAGAAGCTATAGCAATCAGCCCCAGCATTTT
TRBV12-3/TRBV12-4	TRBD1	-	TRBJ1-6	CASSRGLSSPLHF	TGTGCGAGCAGCAGGGGGCTTAGTTCACCCCTCCACTTT
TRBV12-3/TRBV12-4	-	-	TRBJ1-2	CASSLRRTLNYGYTF	TGTGCCAGCAGTCTCCGACGGACACTGAACTATGGCTACACCTTC
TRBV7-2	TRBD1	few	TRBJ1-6	CASSWDRGASPLHF	TGTGCCAGCAGCTGGGACAGGGGGGCGTCACCCCTCCACTTT
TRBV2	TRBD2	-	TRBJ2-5	CASSDSSGRRETQYF	TGTGCCAGCAGTGATTCTAGCGGGAGACGAGAGACCCAGTACTTC
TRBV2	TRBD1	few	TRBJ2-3	CASSTGDGTDTQYF	TGTGCCAGCAGTACAGGGGACGGCACAGATACGCAGTATTTT
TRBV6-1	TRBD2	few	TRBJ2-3	CASSATLARGDTQYF	TGTGCCAGCAGTGCCACACTAGCGAGGGGAGATACGCAGTATTTT
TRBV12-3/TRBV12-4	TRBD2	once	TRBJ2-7	CVSSPLSGGHHEQYF	TGTGTCAGCAGTCCCCTTAGCGGGGGTCACCACGAGCAGTACTTC
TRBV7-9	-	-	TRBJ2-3	CASSLEAGVTDTQYF	TGTGCCAGCAGCTTAGAGGCAGGGGTGACAGATACGCAGTATTTT
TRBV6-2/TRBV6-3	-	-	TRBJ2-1	CASRHREYNEQFF	TGTGCCAGCAGACATCGCGAGTACAATGAGCAGTTCTTC
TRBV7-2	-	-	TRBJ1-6	CASSLGIYSPLHF	TGTGCCAGCAGCTTAGGGATTTATTCACCCCTCCACTTT
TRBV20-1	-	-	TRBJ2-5	CSGRSAETQYF	TGCAGTGGACGGTCGGCAGAGACCCAGTACTTC
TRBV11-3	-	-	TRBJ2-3	CASSMDSTDTQYF	TGTGCCAGCAGCATGGACAGCACAGATACGCAGTATTTT
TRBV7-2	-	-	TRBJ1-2	CASSPKGTDGYTF	TGTGCCAGCAGCCCTAAGGGGACGGATGGCTACACCTTC
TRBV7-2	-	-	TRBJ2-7	CASSHDGAGKYF	TGTGCCAGCAGCCACGACGGGGCGGGGAAGTACTTC
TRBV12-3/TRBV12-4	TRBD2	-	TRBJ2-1	CASSPLRGEGSYNEQFF	TGTGCCAGCAGCCCTTTGCGGGGGGAGGGATCCTACAATGAGCAGTTCTTC
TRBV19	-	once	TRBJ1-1	CASRSQIVTTEAFF	TGTGCCAGTAGGTCGCAGATCGTTACCACTGAAGCTTTCTTT
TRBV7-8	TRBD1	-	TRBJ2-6	CASSLASTGPTGGANVLTF	TGTGCCAGCAGCTTAGCGTCGACAGGGCCCACGGGGGGGGCCAACGTCCTGACTTTC
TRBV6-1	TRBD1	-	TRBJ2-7	CASSGGDRWAYEQYF	TGTGCCAGCAGTGGAGGGGACAGGTGGGCCTACGAGCAGTACTTC
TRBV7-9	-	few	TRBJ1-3	CASRLDGSGNTIYF	TGTGCCAGCAGATTAGACGGCTCTGGAAACACCATATATTTT
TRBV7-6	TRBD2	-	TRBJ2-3	CASSLFGGSLAGVGDTQYF	TGTGCCAGCAGCTTATTCGGTGGATCGCTAGCGGGAGTTGGAGATACGCAGTATTTT
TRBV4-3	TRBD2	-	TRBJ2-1	CASSQELAGTLNEQFF	TGCGCCAGCAGCCAAGAGCTAGCGGGAACCCTCAATGAGCAGTTCTTC
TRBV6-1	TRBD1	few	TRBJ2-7	CASRSPDRGSYEQYF	TGTGCCAGCAGATCCCCGGACAGGGGGTCCTACGAGCAGTACTTC
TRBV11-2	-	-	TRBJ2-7	CASSLNVVLEQYF	TGTGCCAGCAGCTTAAATGTCGTACTCGAGCAGTACTTC
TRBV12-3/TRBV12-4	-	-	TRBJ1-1	CASRRGHPDTEAFF	TGTGCCAGCAGGAGGGGACACCCGGACACTGAAGCTTTCTTT
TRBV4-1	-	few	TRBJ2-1	CASSQSGLLYNEQFF	TGCGCCAGCAGCCAATCCGGACTCCTCTACAATGAGCAGTTCTTC